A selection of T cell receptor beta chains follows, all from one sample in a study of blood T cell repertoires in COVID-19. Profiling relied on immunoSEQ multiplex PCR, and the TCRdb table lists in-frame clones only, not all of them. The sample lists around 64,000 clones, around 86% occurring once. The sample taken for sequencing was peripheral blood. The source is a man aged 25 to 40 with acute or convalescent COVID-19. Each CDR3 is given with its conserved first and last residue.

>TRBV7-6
CASRSRRTGQSSYNSPLHF
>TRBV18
CASSLTGTRPGGTEAFF
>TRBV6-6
CASSLTGGNSYEQYF
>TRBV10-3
CAISEGIAGYNEQFF
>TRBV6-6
CASSTTGRDTQYF
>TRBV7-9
CASSPRLPRDTEAFF
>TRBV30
CALSGGADGYTF
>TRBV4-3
CASSQGTGRGANEKLFF
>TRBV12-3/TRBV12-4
CASSSFDRSVQHF
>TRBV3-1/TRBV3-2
CASSRPGGPGNTIYF
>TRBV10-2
CASSDGSGGNQETQYF
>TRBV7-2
CASSLGGSGSWYEQYF
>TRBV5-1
CASSLKSVADTQYF
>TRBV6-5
CASTRTGNGFF
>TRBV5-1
CASSPRGREWEQFF
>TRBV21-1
CASSACPVFHEQYF
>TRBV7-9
CASSFARVYGYTF
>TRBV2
CASSEVTGGYGYTF
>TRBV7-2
CASSSTGSDTQYF
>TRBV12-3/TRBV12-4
CASSTQDSPLHF
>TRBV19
CASSIDPRQRVGELFF
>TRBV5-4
CASSLEQPDNEQFF
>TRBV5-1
CASSAGRRFYGYTF
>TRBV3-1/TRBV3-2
CASSQDRGWALQGLGYTF
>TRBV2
CASSERRGSGEKLFF
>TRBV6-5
CATRAPTDTQYF
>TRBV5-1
CASSRDRGRPGELFF
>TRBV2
CASRAGQINTEAFF
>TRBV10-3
CATRTGVNTEAFF
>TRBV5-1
CASRTDISGNTIYF
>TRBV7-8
CASTSTPGLAEIETQYF
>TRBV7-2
CASSFTSYEQYF
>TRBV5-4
CASSQTGTGGDEQFF
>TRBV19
CASSLRDRGAIRHSEF
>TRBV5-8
CASSLDSLGGGQETQYF
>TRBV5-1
CASSPRTSVTDTQYF
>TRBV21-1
CASSEFTGESSPLHF
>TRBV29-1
CSVHWGHAGDTIYF
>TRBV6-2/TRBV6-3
CASSYFSGIGEKAFF
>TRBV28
CASSLLAGGAYNEQFF